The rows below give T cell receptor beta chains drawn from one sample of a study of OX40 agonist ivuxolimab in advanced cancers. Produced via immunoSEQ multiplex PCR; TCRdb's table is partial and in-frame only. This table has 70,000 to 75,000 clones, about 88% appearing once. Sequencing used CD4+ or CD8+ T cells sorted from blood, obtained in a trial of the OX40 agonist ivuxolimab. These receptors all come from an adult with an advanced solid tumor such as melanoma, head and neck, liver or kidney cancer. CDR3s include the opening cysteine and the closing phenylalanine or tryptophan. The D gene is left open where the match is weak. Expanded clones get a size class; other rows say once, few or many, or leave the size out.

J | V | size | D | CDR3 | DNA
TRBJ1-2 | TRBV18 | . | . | CASSAFPRGSGYGYTF | TGTGCCAGCTCAGCCTTCCCACGGGGATCGGGCTATGGCTACACCTTC
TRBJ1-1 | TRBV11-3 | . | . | CASSANRNTEAFF | TGTGCCAGCAGCGCCAACAGGAACACTGAAGCTTTCTTT
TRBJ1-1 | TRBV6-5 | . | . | CASSSNSAGHTEAFF | TGTGCCAGCAGTTCTAATTCGGCAGGGCACACTGAAGCTTTCTTT
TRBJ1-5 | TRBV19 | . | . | CASSNLPRGPNQPQHF | TGTGCCAGTAGTAATCTCCCCAGGGGACCAAATCAGCCCCAGCATTTT
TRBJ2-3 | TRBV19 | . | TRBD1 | CASSPGTGTDTQYF | TGTGCCAGTAGTCCCGGGACAGGCACAGATACGCAGTATTTT
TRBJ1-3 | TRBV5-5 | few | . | CASSLDGSSGNTIYF | TGTGCCAGCAGCTTGGATGGCAGCTCTGGAAACACCATATATTTT
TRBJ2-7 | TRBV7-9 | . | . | CASSLESRGEQYF | TGTGCCAGCAGCTTAGAATCCCGGGGGGAGCAGTACTTC
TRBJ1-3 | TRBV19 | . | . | CASSPGREPGNTIYF | TGTGCCAGTAGTCCGGGCCGAGAACCTGGAAACACCATATATTTT
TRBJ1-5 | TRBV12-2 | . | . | CASRLARGLQPQHF | TGTGCAAGTCGCTTAGCCAGGGGGCTTCAGCCCCAGCATTTT
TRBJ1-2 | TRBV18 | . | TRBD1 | CASSPPTGASYGYTF | TGTGCCAGCTCACCACCGACAGGGGCGAGCTATGGCTACACCTTC
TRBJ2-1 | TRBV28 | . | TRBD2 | CASSSVKGAAGLAGAGVYNEQFF | TGTGCCAGCAGTTCAGTAAAAGGAGCGGCGGGACTAGCGGGAGCCGGGGTCTACAATGAGCAGTTCTTC
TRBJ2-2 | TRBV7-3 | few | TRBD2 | CASSSSPTSGNTGELFF | TGTGCCAGCAGCTCCTCACCGACTAGCGGGAACACCGGGGAGCTGTTTTTT
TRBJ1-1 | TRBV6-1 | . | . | CASSGGGRTEAFF | TGTGCCAGCAGTGGGGGGGGGAGGACTGAAGCTTTCTTT
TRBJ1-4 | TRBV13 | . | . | CASSLKRPGSEKLFF | TGTGCCAGCAGCTTAAAACGGCCAGGGAGTGAAAAACTGTTTTTT
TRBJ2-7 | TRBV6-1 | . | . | CASLERNSYEQYF | TGTGCCAGCCTCGAGCGGAACTCCTACGAGCAGTACTTC
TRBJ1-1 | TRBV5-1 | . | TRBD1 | CASSIRQGANTEAFF | TGCGCCAGCAGCATACGCCAGGGGGCGAACACTGAAGCTTTCTTT
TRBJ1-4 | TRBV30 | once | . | CAWSVNSGKLFF | TGTGCCTGGAGTGTAAATTCAGGAAAACTGTTTTTT
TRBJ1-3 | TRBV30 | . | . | CAWSLRGNTIYF | TGTGCCTGGAGTCTTCGAGGAAACACCATATATTTT
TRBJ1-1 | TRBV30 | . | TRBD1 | CAWTPTGVYTEAFF | TGTGCCTGGACACCGACAGGGGTGTACACTGAAGCTTTCTTT
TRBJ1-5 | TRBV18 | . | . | CASSPREINQPQHF | TGTGCCAGCTCACCTCGGGAGATCAATCAGCCCCAGCATTTT
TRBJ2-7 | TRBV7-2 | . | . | CASSFFYEQYF | TGTGCCAGCAGCTTCTTTTACGAGCAGTACTTC
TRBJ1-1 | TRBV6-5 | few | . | CASNRQAESEAFF | TGTGCCAGCAACCGGCAGGCGGAATCTGAAGCTTTCTTT
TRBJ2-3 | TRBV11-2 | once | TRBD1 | CASSIDRGRTDTQYF | TGTGCCAGCAGCATTGACAGGGGACGCACAGATACGCAGTATTTT
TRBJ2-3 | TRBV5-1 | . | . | CASTPIDRTSTDTQYF | TGCGCCAGCACCCCTATTGATAGGACTAGCACAGATACGCAGTATTTT
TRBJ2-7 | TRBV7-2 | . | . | CAGSLLRDHEQYF | TGTGCCGGCAGCTTACTCAGAGACCACGAGCAGTACTTC
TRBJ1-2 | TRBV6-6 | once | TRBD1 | CASSLTGNYGYTF | TGTGCCAGCAGCCTGACAGGGAACTATGGCTACACCTTC
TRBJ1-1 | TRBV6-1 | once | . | CASNPGDNTEAFF | TGTGCCAGCAACCCGGGGGACAACACTGAAGCTTTCTTT
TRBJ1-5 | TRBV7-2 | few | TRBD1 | CASSLSRDSQPQHF | TGTGCCAGCAGCTTGTCCCGGGACAGTCAGCCCCAGCATTTT
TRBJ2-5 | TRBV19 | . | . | CASSARAEETQYF | TGTGCCAGTAGTGCTAGGGCGGAGGAGACCCAGTACTTC
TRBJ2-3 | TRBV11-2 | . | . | CASSLGGGGVPDTQYF | TGTGCCAGCAGCTTAGGAGGTGGCGGGGTCCCAGATACGCAGTATTTT
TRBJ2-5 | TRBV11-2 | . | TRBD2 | CASRLAGGQETQYF | TGTGCCAGCAGACTAGCGGGAGGGCAAGAGACCCAGTACTTC
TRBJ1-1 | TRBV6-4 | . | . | CASSDSWSTEAFF | TGTGCCAGCAGTGACTCTTGGAGCACTGAAGCTTTCTTT
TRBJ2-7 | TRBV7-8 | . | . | CASSYDRPSYEQYF | TGTGCCAGCAGTTATGACAGGCCAAGCTACGAGCAGTACTTC
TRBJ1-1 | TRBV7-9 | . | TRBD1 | CASSWADRGGYAFF | TGTGCCAGCAGCTGGGCAGACAGGGGCGGATATGCTTTCTTT
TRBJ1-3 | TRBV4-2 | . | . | CASSQEWGGVYGNTIYF | TGTGCCAGCAGCCAAGAATGGGGGGGAGTATATGGAAACACCATATATTTT
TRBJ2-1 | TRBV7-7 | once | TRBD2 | CASSSGLANEQFF | TGTGCTAGCAGCTCAGGACTAGCGAATGAGCAGTTCTTC
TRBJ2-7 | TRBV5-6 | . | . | CASSQRSYEQYF | TGTGCCAGCAGCCAACGTAGCTACGAGCAGTACTTC
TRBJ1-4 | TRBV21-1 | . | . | CASSRTGGAAANEKLFF | TGTGCCAGCAGCAGAACAGGGGGCGCGGCGGCTAATGAAAAACTGTTTTTT
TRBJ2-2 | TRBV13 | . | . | CASIGRINTGELFF | TGTGCCAGCATTGGGCGGATTAACACCGGGGAGCTGTTTTTT
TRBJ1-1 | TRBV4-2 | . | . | CASSQDQAGWNWAFF | TGTGCCAGCAGCCAAGATCAGGCAGGGTGGAACTGGGCTTTCTTT
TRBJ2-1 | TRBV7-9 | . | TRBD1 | CASSPRQGRYNEQFF | TGTGCCAGCAGCCCCCGACAGGGACGATACAATGAGCAGTTCTTC
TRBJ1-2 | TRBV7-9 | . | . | CASSPGNSGGYTF | TGTGCCAGCAGCCCGGGCAATTCGGGAGGCTACACCTTC
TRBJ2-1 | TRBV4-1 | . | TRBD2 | CASSRTGLAGGNEQFF | TGCGCCAGCAGCCGAACCGGACTAGCGGGAGGGAATGAGCAGTTCTTC
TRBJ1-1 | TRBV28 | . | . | CASRETGRTEAFF | TGTGCCAGCAGGGAGACAGGTAGGACTGAAGCTTTCTTT
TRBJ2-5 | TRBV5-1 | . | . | CASSPTGQQETQYF | TGCGCCAGCAGCCCCACGGGACAACAAGAGACCCAGTACTTC
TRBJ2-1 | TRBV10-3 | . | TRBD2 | CAISDRTSGNNEQFF | TGTGCCATCAGTGACCGGACTAGCGGTAACAATGAGCAGTTCTTC
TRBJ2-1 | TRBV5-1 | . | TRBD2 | CASSAPGGFSYNEQFF | TGCGCCAGCAGCGCGCCGGGGGGATTCTCCTACAATGAGCAGTTCTTC
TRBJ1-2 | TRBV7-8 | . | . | CASSLSRGASYGYTF | TGTGCCAGCAGCCTAAGTAGGGGGGCTAGCTATGGCTACACCTTC
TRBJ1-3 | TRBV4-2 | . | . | CASGMTGGNTIYF | TGTGCCAGCGGAATGACGGGGGGTAACACCATATATTTT
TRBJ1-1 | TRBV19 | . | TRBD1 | CASSIRAGSLGQGRIRMNTEAFF | TGTGCCAGTAGTATCAGGGCGGGGTCCCTTGGACAGGGGAGAATAAGGATGAACACTGAAGCTTTCTTT
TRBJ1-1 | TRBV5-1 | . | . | CASSWGVTEAFF | TGTGCCAGCAGCTGGGGAGTAACTGAAGCTTTCTTT
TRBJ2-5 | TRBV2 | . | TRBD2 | CASSEITSGIGPQYF | TGTGCCAGCAGTGAAATCACTAGCGGGATCGGGCCCCAGTACTTC
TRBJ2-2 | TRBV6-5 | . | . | CASSSTSSTGELFF | TGTGCCAGCAGCTCAACTAGCTCCACCGGGGAGCTGTTTTTT
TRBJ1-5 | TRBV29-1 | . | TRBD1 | CSVGQGAAQPQHF | TGCAGCGTAGGACAGGGGGCGGCTCAGCCCCAGCATTTT
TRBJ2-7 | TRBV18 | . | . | CASSPQTAVNSYEQYF | TGTGCCAGCTCACCACAGACAGCTGTAAATTCCTACGAGCAGTACTTC